A single sample is the source of the 20 T cell receptor beta chains below, sequenced in a study of CD8 T cells in Susac syndrome. With random hexamers, reverse transcription was performed on about 0.5 to 1 ug of RNA. TCRdb called the immunoSEQ multiplex PCR reads again in MiXCR, with one record for every CDR3 protein. The sample shows about 80,000 distinct CDR3 sequences, roughly 91% of them seen only once. Source material: CD4+ T cells from PBMCs. These receptors came from a human donor with Susac syndrome.

The chain carries TRBV5-1 and TRBJ1-1; D might be TRBD1 (5 bases). V shed 3 bases and J shed 4 bases, with 13 bases lying between them. The CDR3 runs to 14 residues. Germline CDR1 reads SGHRS; CDR2 reads YFSETQ. CDR3 in DNA: TGCGCCAGCAGCTCACCAGGGTTGGGCACTGAAGCTTTCTTT. It codes for CASSSPGLGTEAFF.

V usage is TRBV10-3 and J usage is TRBJ1-1; D uncertain. The CDR3 consists of 14 residues. V gave up 5 bases and J gave up 1 base, with 11 bases separating them. Germline CDR1 and CDR2: ENHRY and SYGVKD. CDR3 loop: CAISSDQWNTEAFF. DNA for the CDR3: TGTGCCATCAGTTCAGACCAATGGAACACTGAAGCTTTCTTT.

The V call is TRBV20-1, the J call TRBJ1-5, with a weak D call TRBD1 (6 bases). Deletions cut 6 bases from V and 4 bases from J, with 19 bases between. CDR1 and CDR2 from the germline V gene are DFQATT and SNEGSKA (reference sequence). CDR3 size: 15 residues. DNA of the CDR3: TGCAGTGCATACACCGGGACATATCTTAATCAGCCCCAGCATTTT. Protein product: CSAYTGTYLNQPQHF.

V gene TRBV18 combines with J gene TRBJ1-1; 7 bases align to TRBD1. The CDR3 is made up of 16 amino acids. The junction had 14 bases not matched to a gene; V was cut back by 4 bases and J by 6 bases. CDR1 is KGHSH and CDR2 is LQKENI in the germline V gene. CDR3 loop: CASSHTTVDRASEAFF. CDR3 nucleotides: TGTGCCAGCTCACATACTACTGTTGACAGGGCCTCTGAAGCTTTCTTT.

The V gene is TRBV18, the J gene TRBJ2-6; D uncertain. V was trimmed by 5 bases and J by 1 base, leaving 6 bases between them. The CDR3 covers 14 residues. Germline V gene data show CDR1 as KGHSH and CDR2 as LQKENI. This CDR3 is CASSTPSGANVLTF. As DNA, the CDR3 is TGTGCCAGCTCAACCCCGTCTGGGGCCAACGTCCTGACTTTC.

The genes are TRBV7-9 and TRBJ2-7, with D possibly TRBD2 on 6 matching bases. Per germline, CDR1 SEHNR and CDR2 FQNEAQ (reference sequence). The CDR3 has 14 amino acids. V was pared by 7 bases and J by 0 bases, with 13 bases between. The DNA for the CDR3 is TGTGCCAGCACCCGGGACTGGCCCTCCTACGAGCAGTACTTC. Protein: CASTRDWPSYEQYF.

The genes are TRBV2 and TRBJ2-7; D is perhaps TRBD1 or TRBD2 (5 bases each). V was pared by 5 bases and J by 2 bases, with 16 bases between. This CDR3 spans 15 amino acids. Germline CDR1 is SNHLY and CDR2 is FYNNEI. The CDR3 sequence is CASSFQGRGPYEQYF. DNA of the CDR3: TGTGCCAGCAGTTTCCAGGGACGGGGACCCTACGAGCAGTACTTC.

The chain uses TRBV3-1 and TRBJ2-3, with 9 bases that match TRBD2. The CDR3 covers 18 residues. V was clipped by 5 bases and J by 6 bases; unmatched bases: 18. Germline V lookup: CDR1 LGHDT, CDR2 YNNKEL (reference sequence). CDR3 coding DNA: TGTGCCAGCAGCTCCCGGGGGGTAGCGGGAGAAGCAACGGATACGCAGTATTTT. Translating it yields CASSSRGVAGEATDTQYF.

V gene TRBV20-1 combines with J gene TRBJ2-7; a weak D match, TRBD2 (5 bases). V was clipped by 1 base and J by 7 bases, with 14 bases between them. Germline CDR1 is DFQATT and CDR2 is SNEGSKA (reference sequence). The CDR3 sequence is 13 residues long. The CDR3: CSARGAGVPEQYF. The CDR3 bases are TGCAGTGCTAGAGGTGCGGGTGTTCCGGAGCAGTACTTC.

This clonotype was seen once. The chain uses TRBV7-2 and TRBJ2-3; 12 bases agree with TRBD2. Germline values: CDR1 SGHTA, CDR2 FQGNSA. J gave up 4 bases and V 6 bases, and 2 bases lay outside the gene matches. The CDR3 runs 14 residues. CDR3 sequence reads: CASRRTSGADTQYF. Here the CDR3 DNA reads TGTGCCAGCAGGAGGACTAGCGGGGCAGATACGCAGTATTTT.

The V call is TRBV5-1, the J call TRBJ1-4, with unresolved D. V was trimmed by 0 bases and J by 7 bases, leaving 13 bases between them. The CDR3 is made up of 15 amino acids. From germline, CDR1 is SGHRS and CDR2 YFSETQ. The CDR3 DNA is TGCGCCAGCAGCTTGGAAGGGAATGGAGGTGAAAAACTGTTTTTT. Encoded protein: CASSLEGNGGEKLFF. Full variable domain (outside the CDR3, taken from reference TRBV5-1 and TRBJ1-4): KAGVTQTPRYLIKTRGQQVTLSCSPISGHRSVSWYQQTPGQGLQFLFEYFSETQRNKGNFPGRFSGRQFSNSRSEMNVSTLELGDSALYLCASSLEGNGGEKLFFGSGTQLSVL.

V usage is TRBV29-1 and J usage is TRBJ2-3; TRBD2 agrees at 10 bases. CDR1 and CDR2 (germline): SQVTM, ANQGSEA. Trimming cost V 7 bases and J 4 bases; bases outside gene matches: 14. CDR3 length: 16 amino acids. CDR3 in amino acids: CSAGGSSGSTADTQYF. CDR3 DNA: TGCAGCGCCGGCGGCTCTAGCGGGAGCACGGCAGATACGCAGTATTTT.

The chain joins TRBV20-1 to TRBJ2-4; D is uncertain. The V gene's germline CDR1 is DFQATT and CDR2 SNEGSKA (reference sequence). Trimming took 3 bases from V and 1 from J, leaving 10 bases between them. This CDR3 spans 14 amino acids. CDR3 DNA: TGCAGTGCTAGGTACAGCGCTGCCAAAAACATTCAGTACTTC. Translating gives CSARYSAAKNIQYF.

The V call is TRBV27, the J call TRBJ2-1; possible D gene TRBD1, 6 bases. The CDR3 has 15 amino acids. CDR1 and CDR2 from the germline V gene are MNHEY and SMNVEV (reference sequence). Trimming removed 5 bases at V and 2 bases at J, with 13 bases between. The CDR3 reads CASSTNRVAYNEQFF. CDR3 in DNA: TGTGCCAGCAGTACCAACAGGGTAGCCTACAATGAGCAGTTCTTC.

The chain recombines TRBV5-1 with TRBJ2-5, with D perhaps assigned TRBD1 or TRBD2 (5 bases each). The CDR3 totals 15 residues. CDR1 and CDR2 from the germline V gene are SGHRS and YFSETQ. V was cut by 2 bases and J by 5 bases, with 16 bases left in between. As DNA, the CDR3 is TGCGCCAGCAGCTTTACCGGGACCCAGAGGGAGACCCAGTACTTC. It encodes CASSFTGTQRETQYF.

This clonotype has only one observation. The chain carries TRBV9 and TRBJ1-3; 11 positions agree with TRBD1. This CDR3 has 18 amino acids. The V gene's germline CDR1 is SGDLS and CDR2 YYNGEE. V shed 2 bases, J shed 4 bases, and the junction held 11 bases outside the gene matches. The CDR3 loop reads CASSVLGQGAVQGNTIYF. For the CDR3, the DNA is TGTGCCAGCAGCGTTCTTGGACAGGGGGCAGTACAAGGAAACACCATATATTTT.

This rearrangement joins TRBV18 to TRBJ1-1; D is ambiguous. Germline CDR1 is KGHSH and CDR2 is LQKENI. Trimming removed 1 base from V and 1 base from J, with 10 bases in between. The CDR3 has 15 amino acids. CDR3 in DNA: TGTGCCAGCTCACCACGTCCAGCTGAGAACACTGAAGCTTTCTTT. Amino acids: CASSPRPAENTEAFF.

The chain uses TRBV3-1 and TRBJ1-4, with 9 bases that match TRBD1. Unmatched junction bases numbered 9, after V lost 2 bases and J lost 8 bases. The CDR3 has 16 residues. Germline V gene lookup returns CDR1 LGHDT and CDR2 YNNKEL (reference sequence). The CDR3, as DNA: TGTGCCAGCAGCCAATTCTCCGGGACAGGGAAAGAAAAACTGTTTTTT. This encodes CASSQFSGTGKEKLFF. Based on the CDR3 plus reference TRBV3-1 and TRBJ1-4, the full variable domain is DTAVSQTPKYLVTQMGNDKSIKCEQNLGHDTMYWYKQDSKKFLKIMFSYNNKELIINETVPNRFSPKSPDKAHLNLHINSLELGDSAVYFCASSQFSGTGKEKLFFGSGTQLSVL.

The chain is built from TRBV7-8 and TRBJ2-1, with 12 bases identical to TRBD2. Germline V gene sequence: CDR1 SGHVS, CDR2 FQNEAQ. The CDR3 extends over 14 amino acids. Losses at the gene ends were 3 bases for V and 9 bases for J; bases not matched to a gene: 3. This chain's CDR3 is CASSLILAGGEQFF. CDR3 bases: TGTGCCAGCAGCTTGATACTAGCGGGAGGTGAGCAGTTCTTC.

Note on this clonotype: An end of the junction differs from the germline gene, which may be a read error. This chain joins TRBV7-7 and TRBJ2-2, with D tentatively TRBD1 (7 bases). Germline CDR1 is SSHAT and CDR2 is FNYEAQ (reference sequence). There are 14 residues in the CDR3. Here the CDR3 reads CASRGAAATGELFF. The CDR3 nucleotides read TGTGCTAGCAGGGGGGCGGCCGCCACCGGGGAGCTGTTTTTT.